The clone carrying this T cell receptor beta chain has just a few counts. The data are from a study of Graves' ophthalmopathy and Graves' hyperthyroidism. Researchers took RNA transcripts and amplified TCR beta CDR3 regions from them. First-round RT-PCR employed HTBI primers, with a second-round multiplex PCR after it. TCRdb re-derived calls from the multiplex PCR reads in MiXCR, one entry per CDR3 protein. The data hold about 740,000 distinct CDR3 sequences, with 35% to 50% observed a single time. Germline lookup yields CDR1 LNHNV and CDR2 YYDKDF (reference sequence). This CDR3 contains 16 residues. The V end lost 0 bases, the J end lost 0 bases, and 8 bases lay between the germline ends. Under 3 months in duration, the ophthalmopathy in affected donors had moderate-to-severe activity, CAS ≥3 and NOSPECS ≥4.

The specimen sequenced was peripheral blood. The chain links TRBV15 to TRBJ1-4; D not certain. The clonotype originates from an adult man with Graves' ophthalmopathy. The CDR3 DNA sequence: TGTGCCACCAGCAGAGATCTAGGATCAACTAATGAAAAACTGTTTTTT. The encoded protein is CATSRDLGSTNEKLFF.